These 20 T cell receptor beta chains share one sample of origin, sequenced in a study of shared clonotypes between healthy human individuals. The data were produced by immunoSEQ multiplex PCR, yet TCRdb's version contains in-frame clones alone and is incomplete. Of under 2,000,000 clones listed, approximately 94% are singletons. The naive CD8 fraction comprised CD45RO-negative cells positively selected for CCR7 and excluded terminally differentiated effector memory CD45RA+ cells. Sequenced: naive CD8+ T cells sorted from blood. The receptors come from a man younger than 35 in good health.

The chain combines TRBV6-4 with TRBJ1-6; D remains ambiguous. The CDR3 contains 12 residues. Trimming removed 2 bases at V and 10 bases at J, with 6 bases between. CDR1 is MRHNA and CDR2 is SNTAGT in the germline V gene. The CDR3 protein is CASSDLRSPLHF. CDR3 nucleotides: TGTGCCAGCAGTGACCTACGATCACCCCTCCACTTT.

The chain recombines TRBV13 with TRBJ2-3; D may be TRBD2 (6 bases). The V end was cut by 5 bases, the J end by 3 bases, with 12 bases between. This CDR3 is 14 amino acids long. The germline gives CDR1 PRHDT, CDR2 FYEKMQ (reference sequence). CDR3 region: CASSLPGVTDTQYF. CDR3 coding DNA: TGTGCCAGCAGCCTACCGGGAGTGACAGATACGCAGTATTTT.

The chain combines TRBV30 with TRBJ1-4; no definite D call. V was shortened by 6 bases and J by 0 bases, with 11 bases between the two germline ends. Looked up from germline, CDR1 is GTSNPN and CDR2 is SVGIG (reference sequence). CDR3 length equals 14 residues. CDR3 residues: CACEKTATNEKLFF. CDR3 coding DNA: TGTGCCTGTGAGAAGACCGCAACTAATGAAAAACTGTTTTTT.

This clone appeared once. This chain uses TRBV4-1 with TRBJ1-5; D is unclear. Looked up from germline, CDR1 is MGHRA and CDR2 is YSYEKL. V was cut by 4 bases and J by 5 bases, with 24 bases left in between. The CDR3 spans 18 residues. CDR3 coding DNA: TGCGCCAGCAGCCCCACCGTGCAAGGGCACGGATATTATCAGCCCCAGCATTTT. Its translation: CASSPTVQGHGYYQPQHF.

The chain is built from TRBV28 and TRBJ2-5; 8 bases are shared with TRBD2. CDR1 is MDHEN and CDR2 is SYDVKM in the germline V gene. The length of the CDR3 is 14 residues. V dropped 5 bases and J dropped 5; count of bases not matched to a gene: 7. The CDR3 region is CASSLGLAWETQYF. The CDR3 nucleotides are TGTGCCAGCAGTCTAGGACTAGCTTGGGAGACCCAGTACTTC. The entire variable domain, with the rest obtained from reference TRBV28 and TRBJ2-5, is as follows: DVKVTQSSRYLVKRTGEKVFLECVQDMDHENMFWYRQDPGLGLRLIYFSYDVKMKEKGDIPEGYSVSREKKERFSLILESASTNQTSMYLCASSLGLAWETQYFGPGTRLLVL.

The rearrangement links TRBV5-1 to TRBJ2-7; D gene ambiguous. There are 15 residues in the CDR3. Germline assignment: CDR1 SGHRS and CDR2 YFSETQ. V lost 0 bases, J lost 3 bases, and 13 bases lay in between. CDR3 sequence: CASSLEGRTYYEQYF. The CDR3 DNA reads as TGCGCCAGCAGCTTGGAAGGCAGGACCTACTACGAGCAGTACTTC.

As regards this clone: A much larger clone lies a single base off, so this may be a read error. The J gene is TRBJ2-5, the V gene TRBV7-9; D remains unclear. Near its end, the DNA agrees better with TRBJ2-7, so the J call may be wrong. Germline CDR1 SEHNR, CDR2 FQNEAQ (reference sequence). The CDR3 has 11 amino acids. The CDR3 DNA reads TGTGCCAGCAGCTTAGAGTACGAGCAGTACTTC. As protein: CASSLEYEQYF.

This rearrangement joins TRBV2 to TRBJ2-7; perhaps TRBD2 as D (6 bases). CDR1 SNHLY and CDR2 FYNNEI come from the germline V gene. The CDR3 length is 13 residues. V gave up 4 bases and J gave up 6 bases, with 13 bases separating them. The CDR3 here is CASSGLERVEQYF. The DNA of the CDR3 is TGTGCCAGCAGTGGACTAGAACGAGTCGAGCAGTACTTC.

The CDR3 bases are TGTGCCAGCAGCTCAGGACAGGGATATGACACTGAAGCTTTCTTT. It codes for CASSSGQGYDTEAFF. V usage is TRBV12-1 and J usage is TRBJ1-1; the table assigns TRBD1, which was not confirmed against the DNA. TRBV12-1 is a recognized pseudogene. The length of the CDR3 is 15 residues.

The chain joins TRBV19 to TRBJ2-7; TRBD2 might be the D (6 bases). CDR1 and CDR2 (germline): LNHDA, SQIVND (reference sequence). CDR3 size: 15 residues. Trimming removed 1 base from V and 0 bases from J, with 10 bases in between. The DNA for the CDR3 is TGTGCCAGTAGTATAGCGGGGGTTGGCTCCTACGAGCAGTACTTC. Its translation is CASSIAGVGSYEQYF.

This sequence joins TRBV4-1 and TRBJ2-5; 14 positions agree with TRBD2. The CDR3 spans 17 residues. Per the germline V gene, CDR1 is MGHRA and CDR2 is YSYEKL. V was pared by 1 base and J by 4 bases, with 5 bases of the junction left unmatched. This CDR3 is CASSQGTSGGPGETQYF. The CDR3 DNA is TGCGCCAGCAGCCAAGGGACTAGCGGGGGGCCGGGAGAGACCCAGTACTTC.

Regarding this clone: Other DNA sequences within the sample encode an identical CDR3. This chain joins TRBV7-8 and TRBJ2-7; D is perhaps TRBD1 (6 bases). The length of the CDR3 is 15 residues. Germline V gene sequence: CDR1 SGHVS, CDR2 FQNEAQ. V lost 3 bases, J lost 1 base, and 13 bases lay in between. This CDR3 reads CASSLVGGTSYEQYF. The CDR3 bases are TGTGCCAGCAGCTTGGTAGGGGGAACATCCTACGAGCAGTACTTC. Drawing the rest from reference TRBV7-8 and TRBJ2-7, the complete variable domain is GAGVSQSPRYKVAKRGQDVALRCDPISGHVSLFWYQQALGQGPEFLTYFQNEAQLDKSGLPSDRFFAERPEGSVSTLKIQRTQQEDSAVYLCASSLVGGTSYEQYFGPGTRLTVT.

CDR3 DNA: TGTGCCACAACCCGTGCGGGAACCCCGAACACTGAAGCTTTCTTT. Its protein is CATTRAGTPNTEAFF. This chain links TRBV5-4 with TRBJ1-1; no reliable D call. The length of the CDR3 is 15 residues. CDR1 and CDR2 from the germline V gene are SGHNT and YYREEE (reference sequence). The ends were cut back, 9 bases at V and 1 base at J, with 19 bases in the middle.

V gene TRBV29-1 combines with J gene TRBJ2-7; 7 bases are a match to TRBD1. The CDR3 sequence is 16 residues long. The V and J ends lost 1 base and 5 bases, in that order; junction bases with no gene match: 14. CDR1 is SQVTM, CDR2 ANQGSEA, per germline. Here the CDR3 DNA reads TGCAGCGTTGAAGGAGTCTCCGGACAGGCTATCGACGAGCAGTACTTC. Its translation is CSVEGVSGQAIDEQYF.

This rearrangement joins TRBV29-1 to TRBJ2-7, with a tentative D call TRBD1 (6 bases). V lost 2 bases and J lost 6, with 17 bases in between. Germline V gene sequence: CDR1 SQVTM, CDR2 ANQGSEA. The CDR3 extends over 14 amino acids. The CDR3 DNA reads as TGCAGCGTTGAAACAGGGAACATTCGGGGCGAGCAGTACTTC. Protein product: CSVETGNIRGEQYF.

The chain employs TRBV28 and TRBJ1-5; the D gene is possibly TRBD1 (6 bases). The CDR3 length is 14 residues. Germline-derived CDR1 and CDR2 are MDHEN and SYDVKM. Between the trimmed V and J ends, which lost 2 bases and 6 bases, there was a span of 11 bases. The chain's CDR3 is CASSLNGGSQPQHF. CDR3 nucleotides: TGTGCCAGCAGTTTAAATGGGGGCAGTCAGCCCCAGCATTTT.

The chain joins TRBV9 to TRBJ2-2; the match to TRBD2 covers 8 bases. After removal of 3 bases from V and 1 base from J, the junction contained 5 bases not matched to a gene. Per the germline V gene, CDR1 is SGDLS and CDR2 is YYNGEE. The CDR3 extends over 16 amino acids. In DNA, the CDR3 is TGTGCCAGCAGCGCTAGGACTAGCAAGAACACCGGGGAGCTGTTTTTT. Protein product: CASSARTSKNTGELFF.

The chain uses TRBV30 and TRBJ2-7; tentatively, D is TRBD1 or TRBD2 (5 bases each). Between the trimmed V and J ends, which lost 2 bases and 5 bases, there was a span of 10 bases. The length of the CDR3 is 12 residues. The V gene's germline CDR1 is GTSNPN and CDR2 SVGIG (reference sequence). For the CDR3, the DNA is TGTGCCTGGAGTAGGGGACGTAACGAGCAGTACTTC. Protein product: CAWSRGRNEQYF.

This chain uses TRBV27 with TRBJ2-3; either TRBD1 or TRBD2 may supply D (5 bases each). The length of the CDR3 is 17 residues. V was pared by 7 bases and J by 0 bases, with 20 bases between. Germline loops: CDR1 MNHEY, CDR2 SMNVEV (reference sequence). For the CDR3, the DNA is TGTGCCAGCACCAAGATCGGGACGCCCGAGAGCACAGATACGCAGTATTTT. Protein product: CASTKIGTPESTDTQYF.

The chain recombines TRBV5-8 with TRBJ1-2; maybe TRBD1 (5 bases). Germline V CDR1 and CDR2: SGHTS, YDEGEE. V was pared by 4 bases and J by 6 bases, with 19 bases between. This CDR3 spans 15 amino acids. The CDR3 DNA reads as TGTGCCAGCAGCCCGGTAGAGGGGCGGGTTCATGGCTACACCTTC. Encoded protein: CASSPVEGRVHGYTF.